This TCR beta chain was captured by sequencing in a study of T-cell reconstitution after alpha-beta-depleted transplantation in children. The study's findings and limits: Some patients' high day-60 TCRbeta diversity was traced to surviving recipient T cells and thymic progenitors. About two months after transplant, alpha-beta T cells reportedly came from several hundred expanded graft clones. The main origin of T-cell counts and diversity one year after transplant was newly produced T cells.

Unique molecular identifiers tagged the TCRbeta library. MiXCR, run by TCRdb on the PCR reads, gives a single entry per CDR3 protein. Of over 120,000 distinct CDR3 sequences listed, around 8.8% are singletons. Ten or more counts support this clonotype. The antigen remains unidentified. The sample in question was PBMCs, mostly from graft donor cells, obtained 180 days after TCRalphabeta/CD19-depleted stem cell transplant. The sequence derives from a female patient aged 2-10 years who had a stem cell transplant for congenital amegakaryocytic thrombocytopenia, so the T cells may come from the graft donor.

DNA of the CDR3: TGCAGTGCTAGACGGGACAGGGGATTTGAAGCTTTCTTT. Residues: CSARRDRGFEAFF. The chain carries TRBV20-1 and TRBJ1-1; 10 positions agree with TRBD1. The CDR3 extends over 13 amino acids. Per germline, CDR1 DFQATT and CDR2 SNEGSKA (reference sequence). Unmatched junction bases numbered 4, after V lost 2 bases and J lost 7 bases.